This T cell receptor beta chain was obtained from a study of PD-1 blockade in classical Hodgkin lymphoma. Time point described: cycle 4 day 1 (C4D1), after less than seven weeks of nivolumab. All the patients suffered relapse after autologous stem cell transplantation, and brentuximab vedotin exposure differed. Note on this clone: The antigen is undetermined.

Study-level findings and limits: The CD4+ diversity rise by C4D1 was clearest in complete responders.

Germline V CDR1 and CDR2: MNHNS, SASEGT. The CDR3 has 14 amino acids. The V and J ends lost 7 bases and 4 bases, in that order; junction bases with no gene match: 8. Libraries were prepared by immunoSEQ multiplex PCR; TCRdb keeps only in-frame clonotypes and omits some of them. The sample shows roughly 100,000 clones, about 92% of them seen only once. V and J are TRBV6-1 and TRBJ2-7, with 9 bases lining up with TRBD1. The material sequenced was peripheral blood mononuclear cells (PBMCs), taken before the fourth cycle of nivolumab. The receptor was isolated from a human donor with classical Hodgkin lymphoma. CDR3 loop: CASTPDRGGYEQYF. CDR3 DNA sequence: TGTGCCAGCACCCCAGACAGGGGGGGGTACGAGCAGTACTTC.